Listed below are T cell receptor beta chains from one sample, sequenced in a study of chemoradiotherapy in HPV16-positive cancers. Produced via immunoSEQ multiplex PCR; TCRdb's table is partial and in-frame only. Among about 12,000 clones listed, around 90% were seen once. The specimen was obtained from a patient who underwent chemoradiotherapy. The receptors here all came from a human donor with HPV-associated anogenital cancer. Both conserved end residues are part of each CDR3. Fields, in order: CDR3 protein, CDR3 DNA, clone size, D gene, V gene, CDR3 length, J gene. The D gene is left open where the match is weak. Not all rows give a size; the values are once, few, many and, for expanded clones, a class.

CASTPVADSYNEQFF	TGTGCCAGCACCCCGGTGGCAGACTCCTACAATGAGCAGTTCTTC	NA	NA	TRBV7-2	15	TRBJ2-1
CASSETREQYF	TGTGCCAGCAGTGAAACAAGAGAGCAGTACTTC	NA	NA	TRBV25-1	11	TRBJ2-7
CASSLNVIATNEKLFF	TGCGCCAGCAGCTTGAACGTAATCGCTACTAATGAAAAACTGTTTTTT	NA	NA	TRBV5-1	16	TRBJ1-4
CASSPQGRSNQPQHF	TGTGCCAGCAGTCCCCAAGGGAGAAGCAATCAGCCCCAGCATTTT	NA	NA	TRBV25-1	15	TRBJ1-5
CASSLAGTGASYEQYF	TGCGCCAGCAGCTTGGCCGGGACAGGGGCTTCCTACGAGCAGTACTTC	NA	TRBD1	TRBV5-1	16	TRBJ2-7
CASSLSTGTATAAFF	TGTGCCAGCAGTTTATCAACCGGGACCGCCACGGCCGCTTTCTTT	once	NA	TRBV27	15	TRBJ1-1
CASSSGRVPFF	TGTGCCAGTAGTAGCGGGAGGGTACCGTTCTTC	NA	TRBD2	TRBV2	11	TRBJ2-1
CASSLQETQYF	TGTGCCAGCAGCTTACAGGAGACCCAGTACTTC	few	NA	TRBV7-9	11	TRBJ2-5
CASSPRGAEYGYTF	TGCGCCAGCAGCCCCCGGGGGGCCGAATATGGCTACACCTTC	once	NA	TRBV5-1	14	TRBJ1-2
CASRTRDELTYEQYF	TGCGCCAGCAGGACCCGGGACGAGCTAACCTACGAGCAGTACTTC	NA	NA	TRBV4-1	15	TRBJ2-7
CASSIGTGRTEAFF	TGTGCCAGTAGTATAGGGACAGGGCGCACTGAAGCTTTCTTT	NA	TRBD1	TRBV19	14	TRBJ1-1
CASSLNPSSQETQYF	TGTGCCAGCAGCTTAAATCCTAGCTCCCAAGAGACCCAGTACTTC	NA	NA	TRBV7-7	15	TRBJ2-5
CATPGGNGTDTQYF	TGTGCCACCCCTGGCGGGAACGGCACAGATACGCAGTATTTT	NA	NA	TRBV10-3	14	TRBJ2-3
CTTSGGSLGDTEAFF	TGTACCACCAGCGGGGGGTCACTGGGTGATACTGAAGCTTTCTTT	NA	NA	TRBV15	15	TRBJ1-1
CASLREGFYGYTF	TGTGCCAGCCTAAGGGAGGGTTTCTATGGCTACACCTTC	once	NA	TRBV7-9	13	TRBJ1-2
CASSYHLEAFF	TGTGCCAGCAGCTACCACTTGGAAGCTTTCTTT	NA	NA	TRBV7-2	11	TRBJ1-1
CASSQSGSRINIQYF	TGTGCCAGCAGCCAGAGCGGGAGCCGGATTAACATTCAGTACTTC	NA	TRBD2	TRBV6-6	15	TRBJ2-4
CASSINAAKAGELFF	TGTGCCAGTAGTATAAATGCGGCAAAGGCCGGGGAGCTGTTTTTT	NA	NA	TRBV19	15	TRBJ2-2
CASRRAGGPRETQYF	TGTGCCAGTAGGCGTGCAGGAGGCCCTCGAGAGACCCAGTACTTC	once	NA	TRBV19	15	TRBJ2-5
CASTRGGYYGYTF	TGTGCCAGTACCCGAGGCGGATATTATGGCTACACCTTC	once	NA	TRBV19	13	TRBJ1-2
CASSESSGRALEQYF	TGTGCCAGCAGCGAATCTAGCGGGAGGGCTCTTGAGCAGTACTTC	few	TRBD2	TRBV4-2	15	TRBJ2-7
CASSLVAGHQPQHF	TGCGCCAGCAGCTTGGTTGCAGGTCATCAGCCCCAGCATTTT	NA	NA	TRBV5-1	14	TRBJ1-5
CASSQERVGLTDTQYF	TGTGCCAGCAGCCAAGAGAGGGTAGGATTAACAGATACGCAGTATTTT	NA	NA	TRBV14	16	TRBJ2-3
CASSLAGGLSSYNEQFF	TGCGCCAGCAGCTTGGCCGGGGGCTTAAGCTCCTACAATGAGCAGTTCTTC	NA	NA	TRBV5-1	17	TRBJ2-1
CASSDRDTGELFF	TGTGCCAGCAGTGACAGGGACACCGGGGAGCTGTTTTTT	NA	NA	TRBV6-1	13	TRBJ2-2
CASSLGPGERDNSPLHF	TGTGCCAGCAGCTTAGGCCCAGGGGAGCGAGATAATTCACCCCTCCACTTT	NA	NA	TRBV7-6	17	TRBJ1-6
CAWSGTGTFYEQYF	TGTGCCTGGAGCGGGACAGGTACTTTCTACGAGCAGTACTTC	NA	TRBD1	TRBV30	14	TRBJ2-7
CASSSPGRHYEQYF	TGTGCCAGCAGCTCGCCGGGTCGCCACTACGAGCAGTACTTC	NA	NA	TRBV5-6	14	TRBJ2-7
CASSSDRENNEQFF	TGTGCCAGCAGCTCGGACAGGGAAAACAATGAGCAGTTCTTC	NA	TRBD1	TRBV7-9	14	TRBJ2-1
CASSFRTGELFF	TGTGCCAGCAGTTTTAGGACCGGGGAGCTGTTTTTT	NA	NA	TRBV27	12	TRBJ2-2
CASSYTGGRLANEKLFF	TGTGCCAGCAGTTATACGGGTGGAAGACTCGCGAATGAAAAACTGTTTTTT	NA	NA	TRBV27	17	TRBJ1-4
CAISQTGNYGYTF	TGTGCCATCAGTCAGACAGGGAACTATGGCTACACCTTC	NA	TRBD1	TRBV10-3	13	TRBJ1-2
CATRLRTGGYYGYTF	TGTGCCACCAGACTTAGGACAGGGGGTTACTATGGCTACACCTTC	NA	TRBD1	TRBV15	15	TRBJ1-2
CASSQGRLNQPQHF	TGTGCCAGCAGCCAGGGACGTCTCAATCAGCCCCAGCATTTT	NA	NA	TRBV11-2	14	TRBJ1-5
CASRTQGRETQYF	TGTGCCAGCAGGACTCAGGGCCGGGAGACCCAGTACTTC	NA	NA	TRBV11-2	13	TRBJ2-5
CASSISGTAAGGANVLTF	TGTGCCAGTAGTATTTCCGGGACAGCCGCTGGAGGGGCCAACGTCCTGACTTTC	NA	TRBD1	TRBV19	18	TRBJ2-6
CASSSGTSGGEQFF	TGTGCCAGCAGTTCCGGGACTAGCGGGGGTGAGCAGTTCTTC	NA	TRBD2	TRBV6-6	14	TRBJ2-1
CASSPQPNSPLHF	TGTGCCAGCTCACCACAGCCTAATTCACCCCTCCACTTT	NA	NA	TRBV18	13	TRBJ1-6
CASSSNPTRVNTEAFF	TGTGCCAGCAGCTCCAACCCTACTCGGGTGAACACTGAAGCTTTCTTT	few	NA	TRBV5-8	16	TRBJ1-1
CASSYAPSGNTIYF	TGTGCCAGCAGTTACGCTCCCTCTGGAAACACCATATATTTT	NA	NA	TRBV6-5	14	TRBJ1-3
CASSTSTPGVAQYF	TGTGCCAGCAGTACCTCGACACCAGGGGTGGCCCAGTACTTC	NA	NA	TRBV27	14	TRBJ2-5
CASEQGYGTGELFF	TGTGCCAGTGAACAGGGGTACGGCACCGGGGAGCTGTTTTTT	NA	TRBD1	TRBV19	14	TRBJ2-2
CASSDTDTQYF	TGTGCCAGCAGCGATACAGATACGCAGTATTTT	NA	NA	TRBV11-3	11	TRBJ2-3
CASSLGTGGHQPQHF	TGTGCCAGCAGCTTAGGGACAGGGGGCCATCAGCCCCAGCATTTT	NA	TRBD1	TRBV5-8	15	TRBJ1-5
CASSADRGADSPLHF	TGTGCCAGTAGTGCGGACAGGGGGGCGGATTCACCCCTCCACTTT	few	TRBD1	TRBV19	15	TRBJ1-6
CASSFRQGADYGYTF	TGTGCCAGCAGTTTCCGTCAGGGGGCAGACTATGGCTACACCTTC	NA	TRBD1	TRBV27	15	TRBJ1-2
CASSLRPGQGYEKLFF	TGTGCCAGCAGCTTACGACCGGGACAGGGGTATGAAAAACTGTTTTTT	NA	TRBD1	TRBV5-8	16	TRBJ1-4
CASSLQRNQPQHF	TGTGCCAGCAGCTTGCAGAGGAATCAGCCCCAGCATTTT	NA	NA	TRBV5-6	13	TRBJ1-5